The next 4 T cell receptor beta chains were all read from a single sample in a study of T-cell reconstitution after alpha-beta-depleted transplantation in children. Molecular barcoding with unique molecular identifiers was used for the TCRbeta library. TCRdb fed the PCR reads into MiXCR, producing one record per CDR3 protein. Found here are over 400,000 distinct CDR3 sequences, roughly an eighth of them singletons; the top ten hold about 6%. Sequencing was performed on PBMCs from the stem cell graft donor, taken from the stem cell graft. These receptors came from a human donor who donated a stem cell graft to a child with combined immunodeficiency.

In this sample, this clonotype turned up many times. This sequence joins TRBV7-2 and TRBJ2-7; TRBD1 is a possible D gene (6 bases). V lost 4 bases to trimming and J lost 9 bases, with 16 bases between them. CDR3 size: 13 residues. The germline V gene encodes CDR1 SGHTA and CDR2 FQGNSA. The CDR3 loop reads CASSSTGGLGQYF. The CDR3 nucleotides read TGTGCCAGCAGCTCGACAGGTGGCCTTGGGCAGTACTTC.

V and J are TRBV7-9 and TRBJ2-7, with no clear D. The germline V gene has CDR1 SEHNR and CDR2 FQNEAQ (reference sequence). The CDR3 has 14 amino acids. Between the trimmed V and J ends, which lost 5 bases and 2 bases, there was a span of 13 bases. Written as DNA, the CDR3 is TGTGCCAGCAGCGTCGACACTCGGACCTACGAGCAGTACTTC. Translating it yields CASSVDTRTYEQYF.

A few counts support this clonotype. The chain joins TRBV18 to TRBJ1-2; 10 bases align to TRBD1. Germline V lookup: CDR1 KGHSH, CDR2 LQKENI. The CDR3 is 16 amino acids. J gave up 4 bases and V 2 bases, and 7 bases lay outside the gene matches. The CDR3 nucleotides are TGTGCCAGCTCACCAGATTTGGACAGGGGGTCCTATGGCTACACCTTC. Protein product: CASSPDLDRGSYGYTF.

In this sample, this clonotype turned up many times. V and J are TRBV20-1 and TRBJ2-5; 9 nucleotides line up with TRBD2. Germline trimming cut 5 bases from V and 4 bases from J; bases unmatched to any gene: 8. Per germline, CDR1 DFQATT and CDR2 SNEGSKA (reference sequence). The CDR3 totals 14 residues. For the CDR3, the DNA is TGCAGTGCTGGTAGCGGGGGAGGTGGAGAGACCCAGTACTTC. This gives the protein CSAGSGGGGETQYF.